The T cell receptor beta chain described here comes from a study of blood T cell repertoires in COVID-19. Background on the study: COVID-19 samples, acute and convalescent, were from the United States, Italy and Spain. PBMCs, B-cell-depleted T cells, or T cells were the source of the cDNA or gDNA that made up the material.

Germline CDR1 is LNHNV and CDR2 is YYDKDF (reference sequence). This CDR3 is built from 17 residues. The V gene lost 0 bases and the J gene lost 0 bases, with 12 bases spanning the gap. Seattle cases were enrolled at active infection and followed longitudinally. As processed by the authors: Estimated nucleated cell counts came from reference gene primer amplification. The data were produced by immunoSEQ multiplex PCR, yet TCRdb's version contains in-frame clones alone and is incomplete. The V and J calls and clone size were taken over from that table, and D and trimming were inferred from the DNA. The sample shows roughly 77,000 clones, roughly 80% of them seen only once.

This TCR was sampled from a man in his 60s with COVID-19, enrolled during active disease. The rearrangement joins TRBV15 to TRBJ1-3, with D uncertain. The sequenced material came from peripheral blood. CDR3: CATSRDLASSSGNTIYF. The CDR3 DNA sequence: TGTGCCACCAGCAGAGATTTGGCCAGTTCCTCTGGAAACACCATATATTTT.